A selection of T cell receptor beta chains follows, all from one sample in a study of beta chain features in type 1 diabetes. TCRdb's table, derived via immunoSEQ multiplex PCR, lists solely in-frame clones and lacks some. The profile shows about 160,000 clones, 8% to 9.5% of them singletons. Sequenced input: central memory CD4+ T cells from blood. The origin of the receptors is a woman under 30 with type 1 diabetes. The CDR3 runs from the conserved cysteine through the conserved F or W. A D gene is named only where the DNA matches it firmly. Only part of the rows carry a size: once, few, many, or a class if the clone is expanded.

clone_size	j_call	v_call	d_call	cdr3_length	cdr3_aa	cdr3_nt
few	TRBJ2-1	TRBV7-9	-	14	CASSLVPVDNEQFF	TGTGCCAGCAGCTTAGTCCCGGTCGACAATGAGCAGTTCTTC
-	TRBJ1-2	TRBV28	TRBD1	15	CASSLGTGTHYGYTF	TGTGCCAGCAGTTTGGGGACAGGGACGCACTATGGCTACACCTTC
-	TRBJ1-2	TRBV29-1	TRBD1	12	CSAGQGATGYTF	TGCAGCGCCGGACAGGGGGCAACGGGCTACACCTTC
few	TRBJ1-1	TRBV7-2	-	13	CASSLGTVTEAFF	TGTGCCAGCAGCCTAGGGACTGTCACTGAAGCTTTCTTT
-	TRBJ2-7	TRBV28	TRBD2	14	CASSLLLAGREQYF	TGTGCCAGCAGTTTGTTGCTAGCGGGACGCGAGCAGTACTTC
few	TRBJ2-7	TRBV7-8	TRBD1	14	CASSSTGLSGEQYF	TGTGCCAGCAGCTCGACAGGGCTTTCAGGAGAGCAGTACTTC
few	TRBJ2-3	TRBV15	TRBD2	16	CATSRDGLAGADTQYF	TGTGCCACCAGCAGAGACGGACTAGCGGGTGCGGATACGCAGTATTTT
few	TRBJ1-2	TRBV30	-	12	CAWMGSSSGYTF	TGTGCCTGGATGGGGAGTTCCTCTGGCTACACCTTC
-	TRBJ1-5	TRBV19	-	15	CASSTGPSNNQPQHF	TGTGCCAGTAGTACCGGGCCTAGCAACAATCAGCCCCAGCATTTT
-	TRBJ1-1	TRBV19	-	17	CASSISLSATGNTEAFF	TGTGCCAGTAGTATTTCCTTGTCGGCAACAGGAAACACTGAAGCTTTCTTT
-	TRBJ1-3	TRBV7-9	-	16	CASSTTGGGRGNTIYF	TGTGCCAGCAGCACCACCGGGGGAGGGAGAGGAAACACCATATATTTT
-	TRBJ1-2	TRBV19	TRBD1	16	CASTLPGQGFSYGYTF	TGTGCCAGTACCCTTCCGGGACAGGGGTTTTCCTATGGCTACACCTTC
-	TRBJ2-3	TRBV6-5	-	15	CASTGLANLPDTQYF	TGTGCCAGCACGGGTCTAGCCAACCTCCCAGATACGCAGTATTTT
-	TRBJ2-5	TRBV7-6	-	17	CASSLVNSVTSAAQRYF	TGTGCCAGCAGCTTAGTGAATAGTGTCACCTCGGCGGCACAACGCTACTTC
-	TRBJ1-2	TRBV28	-	13	CASSTQLRRGYTF	TGTGCCAGCAGTACCCAACTACGACGCGGCTACACCTTC
few	TRBJ1-5	TRBV4-2	TRBD1	16	CASSQGEDRYDQPQHF	TGTGCCAGCAGCCAAGGCGAGGACAGGTACGATCAGCCCCAGCATTTT
-	TRBJ1-3	TRBV19	-	14	CASSQQGSGNTIYF	TGTGCCAGTAGCCAACAGGGATCTGGAAACACCATATATTTT
-	TRBJ2-2	TRBV5-4	-	19	CASSGGAERRPSNTGELFF	TGTGCCAGCAGCGGGGGGGCGGAGCGACGCCCTTCGAACACCGGGGAGCTGTTTTTT
-	TRBJ1-1	TRBV25-1	-	14	CASSEEGPNTEAFF	TGTGCCAGCAGTGAAGAGGGTCCGAACACTGAAGCTTTCTTT
-	TRBJ2-7	TRBV28	-	12	CASSLATYEQYF	TGTGCCAGCAGTTTAGCTACCTACGAGCAGTACTTC
-	TRBJ1-2	TRBV11-2	-	14	CASSLLGGAYGYTF	TGTGCCAGCAGCCTACTTGGAGGGGCTTATGGCTACACCTTC
few	TRBJ2-7	TRBV28	TRBD1	16	CASSSTGTGGSYEQYF	TGTGCCAGCAGTTCCACCGGGACAGGGGGATCCTACGAGCAGTACTTC
-	TRBJ2-3	TRBV9	TRBD2	17	CASSVRGASGSADTQYF	TGTGCCAGCAGCGTCCGCGGGGCTAGCGGGAGTGCAGATACGCAGTATTTT
few	TRBJ1-2	TRBV4-3	-	14	CATSSTAANYGYTF	TGCGCCACTTCCTCGACAGCAGCTAACTATGGCTACACCTTC
many	TRBJ2-2	TRBV11-3	TRBD2	17	CASSSHPTSGSTGELFF	TGTGCCAGCAGCTCTCACCCGACTAGCGGGAGTACCGGGGAGCTGTTTTTT
many	TRBJ1-5	TRBV19	-	13	CASSISAGQPQHF	TGTGCCAGTAGTATCAGCGCAGGGCAGCCCCAGCATTTT
-	TRBJ2-1	TRBV7-7	-	15	CASSPATGLYNEQFF	TGTGCCAGCAGCCCAGCGACAGGACTCTACAATGAGCAGTTCTTC
few	TRBJ2-3	TRBV18	TRBD2	18	CASSPTLSGRARTDTQYF	TGTGCCAGCTCACCGACCCTTAGCGGGAGGGCGAGGACAGATACGCAGTATTTT
-	TRBJ2-7	TRBV30	-	12	CAWSLNRGVQYF	TGTGCCTGGAGCTTAAACCGCGGGGTTCAGTACTTC
-	TRBJ1-2	TRBV18	-	13	CASSPEGSHGYTF	TGTGCCAGCTCACCCGAGGGATCCCATGGCTACACCTTC
few	TRBJ2-3	TRBV7-8	-	14	CASSSRLNADTQYF	TGTGCCAGCAGCTCCAGACTTAACGCAGATACGCAGTATTTT
-	TRBJ2-7	TRBV7-2	-	14	CASSLSRSSYEQYF	TGTGCCAGCAGCTTATCGCGAAGCTCCTACGAGCAGTACTTC
few	TRBJ1-2	TRBV13	-	14	CASSPRLQNYGYTF	TGTGCCAGCAGCCCCAGACTGCAAAACTATGGCTACACCTTC
few	TRBJ2-3	TRBV7-3	-	14	CASSLTQGTDTQYF	TGTGCCAGCAGCTTAACACAGGGCACAGATACGCAGTATTTT
-	TRBJ2-6	TRBV5-1	TRBD1	19	CASSYPGQGVNSGANVLTF	TGCGCCAGCAGCTATCCGGGACAGGGGGTAAACTCTGGGGCCAACGTCCTGACTTTC
few	TRBJ2-1	TRBV28	-	14	CASSRGQPYNEQFF	TGTGCCAGCTCCCGGGGTCAGCCCTACAATGAGCAGTTCTTC
few	TRBJ2-5	TRBV2	TRBD2	15	CASSEGLAGQETQYF	TGTGCCAGCAGTGAGGGACTAGCGGGGCAAGAGACCCAGTACTTC
few	TRBJ1-4	TRBV9	-	16	CASSVGSGVITEKLFF	TGTGCCAGCAGCGTCGGGTCGGGAGTAATAACTGAAAAACTGTTTTTT
-	TRBJ2-2	TRBV19	-	16	CASSPDGTSYSGELFF	TGTGCCAGTAGTCCTGACGGGACTTCCTACTCCGGGGAGCTGTTTTTT
-	TRBJ2-2	TRBV2	TRBD2	15	CASSELTSGGGELFF	TGTGCCAGCAGTGAACTGACTAGCGGGGGCGGGGAGCTGTTTTTT
-	TRBJ1-4	TRBV15	-	14	CATSPRAGVEKLFF	TGTGCCACCAGCCCCCGGGCGGGAGTGGAAAAACTGTTTTTT
-	TRBJ2-2	TRBV13	-	15	CASSLGQPGTGELFF	TGTGCCAGCAGCTTAGGCCAGCCGGGCACCGGGGAGCTGTTTTTT
-	TRBJ2-3	TRBV11-1	-	17	CASSRGIRGESTDTQYF	TGTGCCAGCAGTCGCGGGATACGCGGGGAAAGCACAGATACGCAGTATTTT
-	TRBJ1-6	TRBV25-1	-	15	CASRNSLSYNSPLHF	TGTGCCAGCAGGAATAGTTTAAGCTATAATTCACCCCTCCACTTT
-	TRBJ2-1	TRBV28	TRBD2	12	CASSLNILAQIF	TGTGCCAGCAGCCTAAACATACTAGCGCAAATCTTC